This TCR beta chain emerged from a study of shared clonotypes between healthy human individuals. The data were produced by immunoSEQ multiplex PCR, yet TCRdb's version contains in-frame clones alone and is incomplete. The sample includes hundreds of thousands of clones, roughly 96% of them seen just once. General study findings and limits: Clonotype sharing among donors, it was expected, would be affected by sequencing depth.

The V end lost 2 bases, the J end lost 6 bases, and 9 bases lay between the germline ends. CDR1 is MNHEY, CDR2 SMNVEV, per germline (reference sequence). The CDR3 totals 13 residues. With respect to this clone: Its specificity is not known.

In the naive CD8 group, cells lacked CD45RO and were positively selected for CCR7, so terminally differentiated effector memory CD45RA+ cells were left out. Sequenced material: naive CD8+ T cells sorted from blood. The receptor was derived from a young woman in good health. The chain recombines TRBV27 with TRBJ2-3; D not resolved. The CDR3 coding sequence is TGTGCCAGCAGTTTAGTTTTTAGGGATACGCAGTATTTT. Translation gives CASSLVFRDTQYF.